At least ten counts were recorded for the clone carrying this TCR beta chain. As yet, its antigen is unknown. This sample was included in a study of molecular identifiers for immune sequencing clone quantification. Findings of the study overall: Among effectors, clones above 20 RNA copies held over 97% of molecules; among naive cells, under 1%.

TCRdb processed the PCR reads anew with MiXCR; each CDR3 protein has one entry. The data show hundreds of thousands of distinct CDR3 sequences, 15% to 20% seen once. The germline CDR1 and CDR2 sequences are SEHNR and FQNEAQ (reference sequence). V lost 2 bases and J lost 2, with 3 bases in between. This CDR3 has 12 residues. The gene calls are TRBV7-9 and TRBJ1-2, with D unresolved. The TCR was taken from a human donor in good health. Some libraries in this study had Jurkat cell RNA spiked in. The sample taken for sequencing was naive CD8+ T cells from blood, with Jurkat cell RNA spiked in. The sample's subset: FACS-sorted CD8+CD4-CCR7+CD45RA+ naive T cells. The CDR3 loop is CASSLKNYGYTF. CDR3 nucleotide sequence: TGTGCCAGCAGCTTAAAAAACTATGGCTACACCTTC.